The following is a T cell receptor beta chain sequence with its context. As originally analysed: Reference gene primer amplification yielded estimated nucleated cell counts. Produced via immunoSEQ multiplex PCR; TCRdb's table is partial and in-frame only. The V and J calls and clone size come from that table; D and trimming were worked out from the DNA. The table has hundreds of thousands of clones, 80% to 90% seen once; the top ten hold approximately 4%. V was pared by 6 bases and J by 4 bases, with 12 bases of the junction left unmatched. Germline V gives CDR1 MDHEN, CDR2 SYDVKM. This CDR3 comprises 16 residues. The source of the sample is a study of blood T cell repertoires in COVID-19. Cohort placement rested on clinical history that participants reported themselves.

The rearrangement joins TRBV28 to TRBJ2-1, with TRBD1 matching over 7 bases. This sequence was found in a man aged 30 to 45 with acute COVID-19. The source material was PBMCs or T cells enriched from blood (not recorded which). The chain's CDR3 is CASRTPETGYYNEQFF. The CDR3 region has the DNA TGTGCCAGCAGGACCCCCGAGACAGGGTATTACAATGAGCAGTTCTTC.